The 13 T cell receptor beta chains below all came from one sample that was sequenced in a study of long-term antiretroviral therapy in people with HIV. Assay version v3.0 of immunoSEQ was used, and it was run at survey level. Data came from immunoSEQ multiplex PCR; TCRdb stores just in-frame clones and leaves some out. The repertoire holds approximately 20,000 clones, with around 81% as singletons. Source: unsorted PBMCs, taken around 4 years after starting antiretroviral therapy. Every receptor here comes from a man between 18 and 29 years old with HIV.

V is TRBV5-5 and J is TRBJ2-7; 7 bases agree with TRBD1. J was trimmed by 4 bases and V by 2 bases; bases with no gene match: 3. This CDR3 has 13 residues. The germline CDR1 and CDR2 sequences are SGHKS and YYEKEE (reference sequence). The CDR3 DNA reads TGTGCCAGCAGCTTACAGGGGCAATACGAGCAGTACTTC. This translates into CASSLQGQYEQYF.

CDR3 residues: CASSAPQEEEKLFF. CDR3 bases: TGTGCCAGTAGTGCCCCCCAGGAAGAAGAAAAACTGTTTTTT. The genes are TRBV19 and TRBJ1-4; D call uncertain. The germline V gene has CDR1 LNHDA and CDR2 SQIVND (reference sequence). The V gene lost 5 bases and the J gene lost 8 bases, with 15 bases spanning the gap. This CDR3 is built from 14 residues.

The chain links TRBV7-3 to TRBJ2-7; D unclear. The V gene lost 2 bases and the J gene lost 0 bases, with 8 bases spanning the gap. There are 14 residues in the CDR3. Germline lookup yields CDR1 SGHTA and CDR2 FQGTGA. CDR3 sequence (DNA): TGTGCCAGCAGCTTATATCCTGCCTCCTACGAGCAGTACTTC. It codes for CASSLYPASYEQYF.

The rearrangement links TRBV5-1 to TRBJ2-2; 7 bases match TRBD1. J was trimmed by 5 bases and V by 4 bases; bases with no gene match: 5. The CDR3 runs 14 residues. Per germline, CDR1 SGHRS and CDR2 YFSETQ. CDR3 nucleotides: TGCGCCAGCAGCCCTACAGGGGCGACCGGGGAGCTGTTTTTT. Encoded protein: CASSPTGATGELFF.

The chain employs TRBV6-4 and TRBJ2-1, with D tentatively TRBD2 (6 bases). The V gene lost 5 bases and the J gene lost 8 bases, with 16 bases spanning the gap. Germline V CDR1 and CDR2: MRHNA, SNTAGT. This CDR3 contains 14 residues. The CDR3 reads CASSLRGFMDEQFF. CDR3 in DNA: TGTGCCAGCAGTTTGCGGGGCTTTATGGATGAGCAGTTCTTC.

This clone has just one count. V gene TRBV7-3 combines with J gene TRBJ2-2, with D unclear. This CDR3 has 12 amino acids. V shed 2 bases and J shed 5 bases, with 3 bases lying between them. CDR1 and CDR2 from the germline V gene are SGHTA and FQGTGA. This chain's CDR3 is CASSLSTGELFF. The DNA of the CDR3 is TGTGCCAGCAGCTTATCTACCGGGGAGCTGTTTTTT.

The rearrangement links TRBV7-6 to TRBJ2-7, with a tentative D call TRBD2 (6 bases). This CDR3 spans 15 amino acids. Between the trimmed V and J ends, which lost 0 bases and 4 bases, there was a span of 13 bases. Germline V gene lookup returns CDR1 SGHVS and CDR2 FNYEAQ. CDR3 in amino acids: CASSLAGTGPYEQYF. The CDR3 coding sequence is TGTGCCAGCAGCTTAGCGGGGACTGGTCCTTACGAGCAGTACTTC.

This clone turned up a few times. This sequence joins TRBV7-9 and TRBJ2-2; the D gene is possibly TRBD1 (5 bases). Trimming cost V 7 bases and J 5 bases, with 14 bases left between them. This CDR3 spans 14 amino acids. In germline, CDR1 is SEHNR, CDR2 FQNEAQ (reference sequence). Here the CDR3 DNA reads TGTGCCAGCAACACTGGGGCGGAGACCGGGGAGCTGTTTTTT. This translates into CASNTGAETGELFF.

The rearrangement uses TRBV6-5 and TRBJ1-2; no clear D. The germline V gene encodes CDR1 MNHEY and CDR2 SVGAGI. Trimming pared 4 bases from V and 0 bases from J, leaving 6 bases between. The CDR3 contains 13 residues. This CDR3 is CASSSLTNYGYTF. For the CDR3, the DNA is TGTGCCAGCAGTTCCCTGACTAACTATGGCTACACCTTC.

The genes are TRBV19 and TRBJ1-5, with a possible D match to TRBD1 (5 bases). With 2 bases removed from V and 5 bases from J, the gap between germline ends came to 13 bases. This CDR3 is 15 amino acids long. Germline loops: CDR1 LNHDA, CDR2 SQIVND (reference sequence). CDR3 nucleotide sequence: TGTGCCAGTAGTATAAGTTTACAGGAGCATCAGCCCCAGCATTTT. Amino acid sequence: CASSISLQEHQPQHF.

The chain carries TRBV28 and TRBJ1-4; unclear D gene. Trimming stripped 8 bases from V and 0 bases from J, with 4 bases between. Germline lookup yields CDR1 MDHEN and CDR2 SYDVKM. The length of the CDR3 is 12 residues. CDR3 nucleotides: TGTGCCAGCTTCTCAACTAATGAAAAACTGTTTTTT. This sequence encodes CASFSTNEKLFF.

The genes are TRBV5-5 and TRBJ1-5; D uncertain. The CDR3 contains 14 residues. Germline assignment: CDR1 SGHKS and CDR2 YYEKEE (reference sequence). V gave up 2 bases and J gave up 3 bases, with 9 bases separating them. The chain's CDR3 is CASSFLDSNQPQHF. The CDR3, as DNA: TGTGCCAGCAGCTTCCTGGACTCCAATCAGCCCCAGCATTTT.

The CDR3: CASGPGLGRETQYF. Here the CDR3 DNA reads TGTGCTAGTGGCCCGGGACTAGGCCGAGAGACCCAGTACTTC. V and J are TRBV12-5 and TRBJ2-5; 8 bases are a match to TRBD2. CDR3 length: 14 amino acids. The J segment lost 4 bases and the V segment lost 6 bases, leaving 7 bases of the junction unmatched. Germline CDR1 reads LGHNT; CDR2 reads FRNRAP.